One and the same sample provided the 17 T cell receptor beta chains below, sequenced in a study of T cells after yellow fever vaccination. TCRdb recomputed calls from the 5' RACE reads with MiXCR, one row per CDR3 protein. The repertoire holds approximately 300,000 distinct CDR3 sequences, with roughly a tenth as singletons. Here the sequenced sample was CD4+ T cells sorted from PBMCs, taken 45 days after the yellow fever booster vaccination. The receptors originated from a man between 18 and 29 years old who received the YFV17D yellow fever vaccine.

This clonotype was observed a few times. The genes are TRBV28 and TRBJ2-3; D is uncertain. With 6 bases removed from V and 14 bases from J, the gap between germline ends came to 12 bases. The CDR3 runs 10 residues. Germline V lookup: CDR1 MDHEN, CDR2 SYDVKM. CDR3 residues: CASSPARRYF. The CDR3 DNA reads as TGTGCCAGCAGCCCGGCTCGGCGGTATTTT. Variable domain in full (rest from reference TRBV28 and TRBJ2-3): DVKVTQSSRYLVKRTGEKVFLECVQDMDHENMFWYRQDPGLGLRLIYFSYDVKMKEKGDIPEGYSVSREKKERFSLILESASTNQTSMYLCASSPARRYFGPGTRLTVL.

V and J are TRBV4-2 and TRBJ1-2; 7 bases line up with TRBD1. CDR1 and CDR2 from the germline V gene are LGHNA and YNFKEQ. The junction had 14 bases not matched to a gene; V was cut back by 2 bases and J by 2 bases. The CDR3 spans 18 residues. In DNA form, the CDR3 reads TGTGCCAGCAGCCAACCTCCCTGGGCAGGGGGTGCGAACTATGGCTACACCTTC. This translates into CASSQPPWAGGANYGYTF.

The sample holds many counts of this clonotype. This sequence joins TRBV5-1 and TRBJ2-3, with 7 bases aligning to TRBD2. The V gene's germline CDR1 is SGHRS and CDR2 YFSETQ. The CDR3 is made up of 15 amino acids. The V and J ends lost 3 bases and 0 bases, in that order; junction bases with no gene match: 4. The CDR3 region has the DNA TGCGCCAGCAGCTCTAGCGGCGCTAGCACAGATACGCAGTATTTT. Amino acids: CASSSSGASTDTQYF.

This clonotype was seen at least ten times. The chain is built from TRBV4-3 and TRBJ2-7, with D perhaps being TRBD1 or TRBD2 (5 bases each). The CDR3 is 14 residues long. Germline CDR1 reads LGHNA; CDR2 reads YSLEER. Deletions cut 0 bases from V and 3 bases from J, with 9 bases between. The CDR3 sequence: CASSQDRGDYEQYF. Written as DNA, the CDR3 is TGCGCCAGCAGCCAAGATCGAGGGGACTACGAGCAGTACTTC.

The rearrangement joins TRBV4-2 to TRBJ1-6; D ambiguous. The V gene lost 1 base and the J gene lost 7 bases, with 11 bases spanning the gap. CDR1 and CDR2 from the germline V gene are LGHNA and YNFKEQ. The CDR3 totals 15 residues. The DNA for the CDR3 is TGTGCCAGCAGCCAAGGCTTGGCAGAAAATTCACCCCTCCACTTT. Amino acid sequence: CASSQGLAENSPLHF.

This clonotype occurred many times. The V call is TRBV25-1, the J call TRBJ1-1; 8 nucleotides match TRBD1. Germline CDR1 and CDR2: MGHDK and SYGVNS. V was pared by 1 base and J by 8 bases, with 3 bases of the junction left unmatched. The CDR3 is 13 amino acids. Here the CDR3 reads CASSEWGQEEAFF. As DNA, the CDR3 is TGTGCCAGCAGTGAATGGGGACAGGAAGAAGCTTTCTTT.

This chain's CDR3 is CASTPTPYQPQHF. The CDR3 DNA sequence: TGTGCCAGCACTCCGACCCCATATCAGCCCCAGCATTTT. The chain employs TRBV7-2 and TRBJ1-5; no clear D gene. V lost 7 bases and J lost 5, with 12 bases in between. The CDR3 covers 13 residues. Germline loops: CDR1 SGHTA, CDR2 FQGNSA.

V usage is TRBV12-3 or TRBV12-4 and J usage is TRBJ1-3; the D is unclear. V lost 4 bases and J lost 4, with 14 bases in between. There are 15 residues in the CDR3. The chain's CDR3 is CASSSREGSGNTIYF. The CDR3 bases are TGTGCCAGCAGTTCCCGGGAGGGATCGGGAAACACCATATATTTT.

A few counts support this clonotype. CDR3 residues: CASSQNYGYTF. CDR3 nucleotides: TGTGCCAGCAGCCAAAACTATGGCTACACCTTC. The chain recombines TRBV12-3 or TRBV12-4 with TRBJ1-2; no reliable D call. This CDR3 spans 11 amino acids. V was shortened by 6 bases and J by 2 bases, with 4 bases between the two germline ends.

The chain couples TRBV2 to TRBJ2-5, with 8 bases fitting TRBD1. The V gene's germline CDR1 is SNHLY and CDR2 FYNNEI. The CDR3 is made up of 14 amino acids. The trim removed 6 bases at V and 2 bases at J, leaving 5 bases unmatched. The CDR3 here is CASRGTGPQETQYF. The CDR3 DNA reads as TGTGCCAGCAGGGGGACAGGACCTCAAGAGACCCAGTACTTC.

This clonotype has a handful of counts. The chain joins TRBV7-2 to TRBJ1-1, with D possibly being TRBD1 (5 bases). Germline V gene data show CDR1 as SGHTA and CDR2 as FQGNSA. Trimming left V 1 base short and J 5 bases short, with 11 bases between. The CDR3 has 14 amino acids. As DNA, the CDR3 is TGTGCCAGCAGCTTAGGCACAGGTTGGACTGAAGCTTTCTTT. Its protein product is CASSLGTGWTEAFF.

V is TRBV7-6 and J is TRBJ2-1; D perhaps matches TRBD2 (6 bases). The CDR3 loop spans 18 amino acids. In germline, CDR1 is SGHVS, CDR2 FNYEAQ. V was clipped by 2 bases and J by 0 bases, with 17 bases between them. The CDR3 reads CASSLRIAGQSSYNEQFF. DNA for the CDR3: TGTGCCAGCAGCTTACGGATCGCGGGGCAGAGCTCCTACAATGAGCAGTTCTTC.

This clonotype was counted only a few times. This chain connects TRBV5-6 to TRBJ2-5; a possible D gene is TRBD1 (6 bases). The germline V and J ends were trimmed by 1 base and 0 bases, with 10 bases remaining between them. Looked up from germline, CDR1 is SGHDT and CDR2 is YYEEEE. The CDR3 covers 15 residues. CDR3 in DNA: TGTGCCAGCAGCTTGCAGGGGCGATACCAAGAGACCCAGTACTTC. Translated, it gives CASSLQGRYQETQYF.

This rearrangement joins TRBV4-3 to TRBJ2-7; a weak D match, TRBD2 (5 bases). V lost 1 base, J lost 5 bases, and 18 bases lay in between. The CDR3 totals 16 residues. The V gene's germline CDR1 is LGHNA and CDR2 YSLEER. DNA for the CDR3: TGCGCCAGCAGCCAAGCGGAATTCAGCGGAACGAACGAGCAGTACGTC. This translates into CASSQAEFSGTNEQYV.

This chain joins TRBV24-1 and TRBJ2-3; tentative D call: TRBD1 (6 bases). Trimming pared 4 bases from V and 3 bases from J, leaving 19 bases between. This CDR3 has 17 amino acids. CDR1 and CDR2 (germline): KGHDR, SFDVKD. The CDR3 here is CATSDPASGQWTDTQYF. DNA of the CDR3: TGTGCCACCAGTGACCCCGCTTCAGGACAGTGGACAGATACGCAGTATTTT.

V and J are TRBV18 and TRBJ1-2; D is ambiguous. This CDR3 has 13 amino acids. With 0 bases removed from V and 8 bases from J, the gap between germline ends came to 10 bases. Germline assignment: CDR1 KGHSH and CDR2 LQKENI. The CDR3, as DNA: TGTGCCAGCTCACCACCGAGGCGGCAGGGCTACACCTTC. Residues: CASSPPRRQGYTF.

The chain employs TRBV3-1 and TRBJ2-1, with TRBD2 matching over 12 bases. From germline, CDR1 is LGHDT and CDR2 YNNKEL (reference sequence). Unmatched junction bases numbered 2, after V lost 1 base and J lost 4 bases. This CDR3 contains 16 residues. CDR3 DNA: TGTGCCAGCAGCCAAGTTCTAGCGGGGGGGTACAATGAGCAGTTCTTC. Its translation is CASSQVLAGGYNEQFF.